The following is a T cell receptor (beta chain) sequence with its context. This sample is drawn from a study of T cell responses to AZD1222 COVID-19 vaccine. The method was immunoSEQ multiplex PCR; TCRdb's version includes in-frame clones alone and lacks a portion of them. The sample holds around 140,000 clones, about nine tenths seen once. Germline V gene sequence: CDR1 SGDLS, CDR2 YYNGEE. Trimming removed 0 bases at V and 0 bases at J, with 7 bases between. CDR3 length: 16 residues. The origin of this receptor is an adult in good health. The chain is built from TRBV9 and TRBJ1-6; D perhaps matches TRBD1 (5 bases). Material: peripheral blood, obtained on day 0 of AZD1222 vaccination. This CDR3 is CASSVGGSSYNSPLHF. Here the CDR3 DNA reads TGTGCCAGCAGCGTAGGGGGGAGCTCCTATAATTCACCCCTCCACTTT.